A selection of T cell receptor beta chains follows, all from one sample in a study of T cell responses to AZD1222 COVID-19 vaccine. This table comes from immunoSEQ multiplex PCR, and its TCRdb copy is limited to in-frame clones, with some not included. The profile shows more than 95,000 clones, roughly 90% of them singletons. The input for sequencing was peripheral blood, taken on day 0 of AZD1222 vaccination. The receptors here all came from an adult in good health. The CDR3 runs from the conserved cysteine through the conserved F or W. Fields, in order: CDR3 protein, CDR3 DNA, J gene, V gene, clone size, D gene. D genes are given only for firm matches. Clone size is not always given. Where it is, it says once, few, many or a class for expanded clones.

CASSQDPRNQPQHF TGTGCCAGCAGCCAAGATCCGAGAAATCAGCCCCAGCATTTT TRBJ1-5 TRBV3-1/TRBV3-2 - -
CASSLRGTWGSPLHF TGTGCCAGCAGTTTACGGGGGACCTGGGGTTCACCCCTCCACTTT TRBJ1-6 TRBV28 - -
CASPPKGRGNTEAFF TGTGCCAGTCCTCCGAAAGGGCGAGGTAACACTGAAGCTTTCTTT TRBJ1-1 TRBV11-3 - -
CASSIVLAENNEQFF TGTGCCAGTAGTATTGTACTAGCGGAGAACAATGAGCAGTTCTTC TRBJ2-1 TRBV19 once TRBD2
CASSQGQTNTGELFF TGCGCCAGCAGCCAGGGACAGACGAACACCGGGGAGCTGTTTTTT TRBJ2-2 TRBV10-1 - TRBD1
CASSPDQMAPAEAFF TGTGCCAGCAGCCCCGATCAGATGGCACCAGCTGAAGCTTTCTTT TRBJ1-1 TRBV5-4 - -
CASSSGTGEVEQYF TGCGCCAGCAGTAGCGGGACAGGGGAAGTCGAGCAGTACTTC TRBJ2-7 TRBV5-1 once TRBD1
CASSLATGGREDEKLFF TGTGCCAGCAGCTTAGCGACCGGCGGGAGGGAGGATGAAAAACTGTTTTTT TRBJ1-4 TRBV7-9 - -
CSVTTRVGAATEAFF TGCAGCGTTACGACCCGGGTGGGGGCCGCGACTGAAGCTTTCTTT TRBJ1-1 TRBV29-1 - -
CASSSTGQRGGYTF TGTGCCAGCAGTTCGACAGGCCAACGAGGTGGCTACACCTTC TRBJ1-2 TRBV27 - -
CASSQVTGQGIYGYTF TGTGCCAGCAGCCAAGTAACTGGACAGGGTATCTATGGCTACACCTTC TRBJ1-2 TRBV3-1/TRBV3-2 - TRBD1
CASSIANTGELFF TGTGCCAGTAGTATCGCGAACACCGGGGAGCTGTTTTTT TRBJ2-2 TRBV19 - -
CASSPDDTYGYTF TGCGCCAGCAGCCCAGATGACACCTATGGCTACACCTTC TRBJ1-2 TRBV5-1 - -
CASSSGPTDTQYF TGTGCCAGCAGCTCCGGCCCCACAGATACGCAGTATTTT TRBJ2-3 TRBV7-3 - -
CASIRQGLSNQPQHF TGTGCCAGCATAAGACAGGGCCTTAGCAATCAGCCCCAGCATTTT TRBJ1-5 TRBV6-6 - TRBD1
CASSHDQGASGNTIYF TGCGCCAGCAGCCATGACCAGGGGGCTTCTGGAAACACCATATATTTT TRBJ1-3 TRBV4-3 - TRBD1
CASSLGQGADAEAFF TGCGCCAGCAGCTTGGGACAGGGGGCGGACGCTGAAGCTTTCTTT TRBJ1-1 TRBV5-1 - TRBD1
CASSVGTGAGELFF TGTGCCAGCAGCGTAGGTACGGGGGCCGGGGAGCTGTTTTTT TRBJ2-2 TRBV9 - -